This is a list of T cell receptor beta chains from one sample in a study of vaccination effects on CD4 cells after COVID-19. These receptors are not linked to any known antigen. Using immunoSEQ multiplex PCR, the repertoire was profiled, and TCRdb retains in-frame clones only, with some absent. The sample includes tens of thousands of clones, approximately 73% of them seen just once. The source was CD4+ T cells from PBMCs cultured with HCoV-229E spike peptides, collected after COVID-19 vaccination. These receptors were taken from a human donor who received a COVID-19 vaccine. Both conserved end residues are part of each CDR3. A D gene is named only where the DNA matches it firmly. Some rows mark clone size as missing; the rest say once, few, many or name a class of expanded clone.

size | J | V | D | DNA | CDR3
- | TRBJ2-2 | TRBV27 | - | TGTGCCAGCAGTAGAACCGGGACAACCTACACCGGGGAGCTGTTTTTT | CASSRTGTTYTGELFF
- | TRBJ2-3 | TRBV5-1 | TRBD2 | TGCGCCAGCCGACCCGGGACTAGGGCAGATACGCAGTATTTT | CASRPGTRADTQYF
- | TRBJ2-3 | TRBV30 | TRBD1 | TGTGCCTGGAGTGTGGGGACAGCTCCAGATACGCAGTATTTT | CAWSVGTAPDTQYF
- | TRBJ2-5 | TRBV6-6 | TRBD2 | TGTGCCAGCAGTCCTAAGACTAGCGGGGGTTTTTCGAAAGAGACCCAGTACTTC | CASSPKTSGGFSKETQYF
once | TRBJ2-5 | TRBV7-2 | TRBD2 | TGTGCCAGCAGCTTAGCGAGTTCGGGGGGGCCAGAGACCCAGTACTTC | CASSLASSGGPETQYF
few | TRBJ1-2 | TRBV6-5 | TRBD1 | TGTGCCAGCAAATTACAGGGGTACGAGGGCGGCTACACCTTC | CASKLQGYEGGYTF
- | TRBJ2-5 | TRBV5-1 | - | TGCGCCAGCAGCCCCGGGAGCGGAGAGACCCAGTACTTC | CASSPGSGETQYF
- | TRBJ1-3 | TRBV3-1/TRBV3-2 | TRBD1 | TGTGCCAGCAGCCAGGGGACAGGCGGAAACACCATATATTTT | CASSQGTGGNTIYF
- | TRBJ1-2 | TRBV7-2 | - | TGTGCCAGCAGCAGGGGTGGCTATGGCTACACCTTC | CASSRGGYGYTF
- | TRBJ2-2 | TRBV6-4 | - | TGTGCCAGCAGTCCCCGGACAGGTGGGGGGACCGGGGAGCTGTTTTTT | CASSPRTGGGTGELFF
- | TRBJ1-2 | TRBV19 | TRBD1 | TGTGCCAGTCAGACAACAGGGGTCTATGGCTACACCTTC | CASQTTGVYGYTF
few | TRBJ1-2 | TRBV15 | TRBD1 | TGTGCCACCAGCCCGGGTGGGGTAACAGGGGGGGGCTACACCTTC | CATSPGGVTGGGYTF
- | TRBJ1-5 | TRBV2 | - | TGTGCCAGCAGTGAAGCGCTAAGGGAGCAGCCCCAGCATTTT | CASSEALREQPQHF
- | TRBJ1-2 | TRBV5-6 | - | TGTGCCAGCAGCTTGTATGGTGGCTATGGCTACACCTTC | CASSLYGGYGYTF
- | TRBJ2-1 | TRBV12-2 | - | TGTGCAAGTCGCTTAGCACTTACCCGGACCTCTGAGGGGCCCCATGAGCAGTTCTTC | CASRLALTRTSEGPHEQFF
- | TRBJ2-3 | TRBV27 | TRBD1 | TGTGCCAGCAGTCCCCTGGACAGGGGTGCAGATACGCAGTATTTT | CASSPLDRGADTQYF
- | TRBJ2-5 | TRBV2 | TRBD2 | TGTGCCAGCAGCGAAGCTCTTGCGGGGGGGCAAGAGACCCAGTACTTC | CASSEALAGGQETQYF
- | TRBJ2-3 | TRBV30 | - | TGTGCCTGGAGTGTACGGAAGATACCCACAGATACGCAGTATTTT | CAWSVRKIPTDTQYF
- | TRBJ2-5 | TRBV13 | - | TGTGCCAGCAGTCCACCACCCGAGACCCAGTACTTC | CASSPPPETQYF
few | TRBJ2-2 | TRBV6-5 | TRBD1 | TGTGCCAGCAGAAATAGGGACAGGAACACCGGGGAGCTGTTTTTT | CASRNRDRNTGELFF
- | TRBJ1-5 | TRBV7-9 | - | TGTGCCAGCAGCGACTCTCTCACAGGGCCCCAGCATTTT | CASSDSLTGPQHF
- | TRBJ1-3 | TRBV5-6 | - | TGTGCCAGCAGCTTGGAGGGGATCCTTGCTGGAAACACCATATATTTT | CASSLEGILAGNTIYF
- | TRBJ2-1 | TRBV25-1 | - | TGTGCCAGCTTAGGCCTGGGTACTTGGGGAGAGCAGTTCTTC | CASLGLGTWGEQFF
few | TRBJ1-1 | TRBV28 | TRBD1 | TGTGCCAGCAGTCTTGACAGGGCATTCGGTGAAGCTTTCTTT | CASSLDRAFGEAFF
- | TRBJ2-1 | TRBV12-5 | TRBD1 | TGTGCTAGTGGTATGATACCCTTAGGACAGGGCAATGAGCAGTTCTTC | CASGMIPLGQGNEQFF
once | TRBJ2-1 | TRBV11-2 | - | TGTGCCAGCAGCTTCCGGGACAAGCCCTACAATGAGCAGTTCTTC | CASSFRDKPYNEQFF
- | TRBJ2-5 | TRBV6-6 | TRBD1 | TGTGCCAGCAGTTTCCCTGGGACAGCCAAAGAGACCCAGTACTTC | CASSFPGTAKETQYF
- | TRBJ1-5 | TRBV30 | TRBD1 | TGTGCCTGGAGTTCCGCTAGGACAGGGGCGGACAATCAGCCCCAGCATTTT | CAWSSARTGADNQPQHF
- | TRBJ1-1 | TRBV19 | - | TGTGCCAGTAGTTTCAACACTGAAGCTTTCTTT | CASSFNTEAFF
once | TRBJ1-1 | TRBV6-5 | - | TGTGCCAGCCCTGAGAAGGGACCCCGGGCCACTGAAGCTTTCTTT | CASPEKGPRATEAFF